The 13 T cell receptor beta chains below all came from one sample that was sequenced in a study of T cells after yellow fever vaccination. A single record per CDR3 protein comes from TCRdb applying MiXCR to the 5' RACE reads. Here the sample spans more than 250,000 distinct CDR3 sequences, roughly 6.8% being singletons. The input for sequencing was PBMCs, taken more than 40 days after the first yellow fever vaccination. The receptors come from a young man who received the YFV17D yellow fever vaccine.

This clonotype was seen at least ten times. The V call is TRBV6-1, the J call TRBJ1-2; TRBD1 might be the D (5 bases). The CDR3 consists of 14 residues. Between the trimmed V and J ends, which lost 6 bases and 4 bases, there was a span of 15 bases. The germline V gene encodes CDR1 MNHNS and CDR2 SASEGT. The CDR3 nucleotides are TGTGCCAGCAGCCTTGGAGACAGCCTCTATGGCTACACCTTC. Its protein product is CASSLGDSLYGYTF.

V usage is TRBV6-1 and J usage is TRBJ2-5; the D is unclear. Per germline, CDR1 MNHNS and CDR2 SASEGT. There are 12 residues in the CDR3. The germline V and J ends were trimmed by 2 bases and 5 bases, with 6 bases remaining between them. The CDR3 nucleotides read TGTGCCAGCAGTGAAATCGGGGAGACCCAGTACTTC. Its protein product is CASSEIGETQYF.

This clonotype was recorded many times. CDR3: CASRAGITEAFF. CDR3 bases: TGTGCCAGTAGAGCAGGGATCACTGAAGCTTTCTTT. The chain has TRBV19 and TRBJ1-1; D possibly corresponds to TRBD1 (5 bases). The V and J ends lost 6 bases and 4 bases respectively, with 9 bases between them. The length of the CDR3 is 12 residues. CDR1 LNHDA and CDR2 SQIVND come from the germline V gene (reference sequence).

For this clonotype: A much larger clone is a single base away; this may be a read error. The chain joins TRBV7-2 to TRBJ2-1; possibly TRBD2 for D (5 bases). This CDR3 has 17 residues. CDR1 and CDR2 (germline): SGHTA, FQGNSA. The CDR3 here is CACSSSGLSSSYNEQFF. The CDR3 DNA sequence: TGTGCCTGCAGCTCCTCCGGACTTTCGAGCTCCTACAATGAGCAGTTCTTC.

The rearrangement uses TRBV5-1 and TRBJ2-2; D is unclear. CDR1 SGHRS and CDR2 YFSETQ come from the germline V gene. This CDR3 is built from 13 residues. The ends were cut back, 0 bases at V and 7 bases at J, with 7 bases in the middle. For the CDR3, the DNA is TGCGCCAGCAGCTTGGAGGTATACGGGGAGCTGTTTTTT. Protein sequence: CASSLEVYGELFF.

This clonotype was observed many times. The V gene is TRBV9, the J gene TRBJ2-3, with D perhaps assigned TRBD1 or TRBD2 (5 bases each). The V and J ends lost 0 bases and 2 bases respectively, with 13 bases between them. This CDR3 region has 16 residues. Per the germline V gene, CDR1 is SGDLS and CDR2 is YYNGEE. This chain's CDR3 is CASSVGNTGTTDTQYF. The DNA of the CDR3 is TGTGCCAGCAGCGTAGGAAACACCGGGACCACAGATACGCAGTATTTT.

There are a few counts of this clonotype. This sequence joins TRBV10-2 and TRBJ2-5; 7 bases align to TRBD1. V was clipped by 4 bases and J by 3 bases; unmatched bases: 8. Germline CDR1 WSHSY, CDR2 SAAADI. The CDR3 totals 15 residues. Here the CDR3 reads CASSGDRAFEETQYF. Written as DNA, the CDR3 is TGCGCCAGCAGTGGAGACAGGGCGTTTGAAGAGACCCAGTACTTC.

The V gene is TRBV7-6, the J gene TRBJ2-2; D not resolved. CDR3 length equals 14 residues. Germline V CDR1 and CDR2: SGHVS, FNYEAQ. Trimming left V 5 bases short and J 1 base short, with 8 bases between. The CDR3 is CASSHLENTGELFF. The CDR3 bases are TGTGCCAGCAGCCATCTAGAGAACACCGGGGAGCTGTTTTTT.

The table lists this clonotype with a few counts. The rearrangement joins TRBV6-5 to TRBJ2-1; unclear D gene. The CDR3 contains 14 residues. V lost 0 bases and J lost 3, with 6 bases in between. The germline V gene has CDR1 MNHEY and CDR2 SVGAGI. As DNA, the CDR3 is TGTGCCAGCAGTTACTCGGCAGTCTACAATGAGCAGTTCTTC. As protein: CASSYSAVYNEQFF.

This clonotype came up a few times. The V and J genes are TRBV10-3 and TRBJ2-1; 11 bases map to TRBD1. Germline values: CDR1 ENHRY, CDR2 SYGVKD. V trimming: 7 bases; J trimming: 8 bases; junction bases outside the gene matches: 7. There are 14 residues in the CDR3. The CDR3 DNA sequence: TGTGCCATCACCAGGACAGGGGGCAGGGATGAGCAGTTCTTC. This encodes CAITRTGGRDEQFF.

This clonotype was detected many times. This chain links TRBV29-1 with TRBJ2-1, with 10 bases aligning to TRBD2. Germline V gene lookup returns CDR1 SQVTM and CDR2 ANQGSEA. Trimming at V came to 3 bases and at J to 1 base, leaving 6 bases not matched to a gene. This CDR3 region has 16 residues. The DNA of the CDR3 is TGCAGCGTTGAGGTCCCTAGCGGGGGTTCCTACAATGAGCAGTTCTTC. Protein product: CSVEVPSGGSYNEQFF.

This clonotype came up many times. The chain joins TRBV12-3 or TRBV12-4 to TRBJ2-7; D remains unclear. CDR3 size: 14 residues. Trimming shortened V by 1 base and J by 0 bases, and 7 bases separated the two germline ends. CDR3 amino acids: CASSLGLSSYEQYV. DNA for the CDR3: TGTGCCAGCAGTTTAGGGCTGTCCTCCTACGAGCAGTACGTC.

The V gene is TRBV7-2, the J gene TRBJ1-6, with D maybe TRBD1 (6 bases). V lost 4 bases and J lost 10, with 14 bases in between. The germline CDR1 and CDR2 sequences are SGHTA and FQGNSA. The CDR3 length is 14 residues. This CDR3 reads CASSSWGASSPLHF. For the CDR3, the DNA is TGTGCCAGCAGCTCCTGGGGGGCGAGCTCACCCCTCCACTTT. The full variable domain, with the rest looked up from reference TRBV7-2 and TRBJ1-6, is GAGVSQSPSNKVTEKGKDVELRCDPISGHTALYWYRQSLGQGLEFLIYFQGNSAPDKSGLPSDRFSAERTGGSVSTLTIQRTQQEDSAVYLCASSSWGASSPLHFGNGTRLTVT.